The 20 T cell receptor beta chains presented below share a single source sample, sequenced in a study of blood T cells in healthy people across ages. A second roughly 7 to 11 cycle PCR used barcoded and J-beta primers. TCRdb re-called the 5' RACE reads through MiXCR, storing one row per CDR3 protein. The table includes about 1.4 million distinct CDR3 sequences, approximately 60% detected once. The sample was blood. The receptors were sampled from a man aged 18-30 years in good health.

This chain joins TRBV12-3 or TRBV12-4 and TRBJ2-4; TRBD2 agrees at 16 bases. TRBJ2-7 matches the DNA end more closely, so the J call is doubtful. The CDR3 extends over 16 amino acids. The CDR3 region has the DNA TGTGCCAGCAGTTTGGGGACTAGCGGGAGGGGGTACGAGCAGTACTTC. Encoded protein: CASSLGTSGRGYEQYF.

The CDR3 DNA reads as TGTGCCAGCAGCCAAGCGCAGGGAACGGGGGAGCAGTACTTC. It is translated as CASSQAQGTGEQYF. This chain uses TRBV14 with TRBJ2-5; possible D gene TRBD2, 6 bases. Germline CDR1 reads SGHDN; CDR2 reads FVKESK. The CDR3 is 14 residues long. The germline V and J ends were trimmed by 1 base and 11 bases, with 17 bases remaining between them.

The genes are TRBV20-1 and TRBJ2-1; no clear D gene. Germline assignment: CDR1 DFQATT and CDR2 SNEGSKA (reference sequence). V lost 0 bases to trimming and J lost 5 bases, with 14 bases between them. This CDR3 contains 15 residues. The DNA for the CDR3 is TGCAGTGCTAGAGATGGGTTAACACTCCACAATGAGCAGTTCTTC. Its protein is CSARDGLTLHNEQFF.

The chain combines TRBV4-1 with TRBJ1-1, with a possible D match to TRBD1 (6 bases). The germline gives CDR1 MGHRA, CDR2 YSYEKL. With 4 bases removed from V and 3 bases from J, the gap between germline ends came to 15 bases. The CDR3 is made up of 15 amino acids. The CDR3 sequence: CASSPHRVDYTEAFF. The CDR3 DNA reads as TGCGCCAGCAGCCCTCACAGGGTGGATTACACTGAAGCTTTCTTT.

This chain links TRBV27 with TRBJ1-5; D is ambiguous. V lost 5 bases to trimming and J lost 3 bases, with 8 bases between them. Germline V gene lookup returns CDR1 MNHEY and CDR2 SMNVEV (reference sequence). This CDR3 contains 13 residues. CDR3: CASSPDNNQPQHF. As DNA, the CDR3 is TGTGCCAGCAGTCCTGACAACAATCAGCCCCAGCATTTT.

The chain has TRBV5-1 and TRBJ2-1; 7 bases line up with TRBD1. After removal of 4 bases from V and 4 bases from J, the junction contained 8 bases not matched to a gene. This CDR3 region has 15 residues. Germline V gene lookup returns CDR1 SGHRS and CDR2 YFSETQ. The CDR3 coding sequence is TGCGCCAGCAGCCTCACCGGGACAGATTACAATGAGCAGTTCTTC. Translation gives CASSLTGTDYNEQFF.

Turning to this clonotype: Sequence at one end of the junction differs from germline and may be a read error. This sequence joins TRBV4-1 and TRBJ1-4; D unclear. This CDR3 comprises 15 residues. Germline assignment: CDR1 MGHRA and CDR2 YSYEKL. The CDR3 DNA follows: TGCACCAGCTCCGAATTCGGCACAACTAATGAAAAACTGTTTTTT. It is translated as CTSSEFGTTNEKLFF.

This clonotype was picked up a small number of times. The chain couples TRBV20-1 to TRBJ2-7, with no clear D. The length of the CDR3 is 13 residues. The V gene's germline CDR1 is DFQATT and CDR2 SNEGSKA (reference sequence). The V gene lost 3 bases and the J gene lost 1 base, with 10 bases spanning the gap. The CDR3 sequence is CSARPRNSYEQYF. The CDR3 nucleotides read TGCAGTGCTAGGCCCAGGAATTCCTACGAGCAGTACTTC.

This chain's CDR3 is CSASGAHVMGEQYF. DNA for the CDR3: TGCAGTGCCAGTGGGGCTCACGTTATGGGCGAGCAGTACTTC. The genes are TRBV20-1 and TRBJ2-5; possibly TRBD1 for D (5 bases). The DNA matches TRBJ2-7 better at its end, which makes the J call doubtful. The CDR3 consists of 14 residues. The germline V gene has CDR1 DFQATT and CDR2 SNEGSKA (reference sequence).

The sample holds a few counts of this clonotype. The V and J genes are TRBV12-3 or TRBV12-4 and TRBJ2-6, with 10 bases aligning to TRBD1. This CDR3 comprises 18 residues. The trim removed 0 bases at V and 4 bases at J, leaving 6 bases unmatched. For the CDR3, the DNA is TGTGCCAGCAGTTTAGCCCCGGGACAGGGGTTCGGGGCCAACGTCCTGACTTTC. Its translation is CASSLAPGQGFGANVLTF.

This clonotype appeared once. Germline and junction disagree at one end, which may indicate a read error. The V gene is TRBV5-1, the J gene TRBJ2-1; D not resolved. CDR3 length: 14 residues. Germline V gene sequence: CDR1 SGHRS, CDR2 YFSETQ. The CDR3 sequence is CAGSQGPSYNEQFF. The CDR3 DNA reads as TGCGCCGGCAGCCAAGGGCCTTCCTACAATGAGCAGTTCTTC.

This clonotype has only a few counts. The chain joins TRBV20-1 to TRBJ2-1; 10 positions agree with TRBD2. V lost 7 bases to trimming and J lost 9 bases; unmatched junction nucleotides: 18. CDR3 size: 16 residues. Germline V lookup: CDR1 DFQATT, CDR2 SNEGSKA (reference sequence). The CDR3 region is CSVGGEASGRAFEQFF. DNA of the CDR3: TGCAGTGTTGGGGGGGAGGCGAGCGGGAGGGCCTTTGAGCAGTTCTTC.

The chain uses TRBV29-1 and TRBJ2-2, with TRBD1 identical over 7 bases. This CDR3 has 15 residues. Trimming cost V 0 bases and J 4 bases; bases outside gene matches: 5. Germline CDR1 and CDR2: SQVTM and ANQGSEA. The CDR3 region has the DNA TGCAGCGTTGAAGAAGTCGGGACAGCCACCGGGGAGCTGTTTTTT. Translating gives CSVEEVGTATGELFF.

This chain links TRBV15 with TRBJ2-1; 7 nucleotides agree with TRBD1. CDR1 and CDR2 (germline): LNHNV, YYDKDF (reference sequence). The V gene end was trimmed by 1 base and the J gene end by 10 bases; junction bases not matched to a gene: 4. CDR3 length equals 13 residues. This CDR3 is CATSRVGGQEQFF. The CDR3 nucleotides are TGTGCCACCAGCAGAGTAGGGGGACAGGAGCAGTTCTTC.

Only one count was recorded for this clonotype. The genes are TRBV18 and TRBJ2-2; 12 nucleotides align to TRBD1. Germline loops: CDR1 KGHSH, CDR2 LQKENI. Unmatched junction bases numbered 5, after V lost 5 bases and J lost 4 bases. The CDR3 has 16 amino acids. CDR3 loop: CASSAGQGASTGELFF. The CDR3 DNA reads TGTGCCAGCTCAGCGGGACAGGGGGCGTCCACCGGGGAGCTGTTTTTT.

This sequence joins TRBV28 and TRBJ2-7, with 8 bases identical to TRBD1. V dropped 5 bases and J dropped 6; count of bases not matched to a gene: 12. The CDR3 totals 15 residues. Germline V gives CDR1 MDHEN, CDR2 SYDVKM. The CDR3 nucleotides read TGTGCCAGCAGTCAACGGACAGGGTCTGTCGGCGAGCAGTACTTC. Translated: CASSQRTGSVGEQYF.

The CDR3 nucleotides are TGTGCCAGCAGTTTAACGGGGGACAGTCGGGAGACCCAGTACTTC. Encoded protein: CASSLTGDSRETQYF. This rearrangement joins TRBV27 to TRBJ2-5; a possible D gene is TRBD1 (7 bases). Trimming left V 2 bases short and J 5 bases short, with 15 bases between. CDR3 length equals 15 residues. Germline V CDR1 and CDR2: MNHEY, SMNVEV (reference sequence).

The chain carries TRBV3-1 and TRBJ2-1, with D possibly called TRBD1 or TRBD2 (5 bases each). The CDR3 has 14 amino acids. V was cut by 3 bases and J by 7 bases, with 13 bases left in between. Germline assignment: CDR1 LGHDT and CDR2 YNNKEL (reference sequence). CDR3 nucleotide sequence: TGTGCCAGCAGCCAGGGGGTAGGGTTGAATGAGCAGTTCTTC. Translation: CASSQGVGLNEQFF.

The chain employs TRBV7-7 and TRBJ2-7; 13 bases are shared with TRBD2. From germline, CDR1 is SSHAT and CDR2 FNYEAQ (reference sequence). This CDR3 region has 18 residues. The J segment lost 6 bases and the V segment lost 6 bases, leaving 17 bases of the junction unmatched. The CDR3 sequence: CASRQDAGLAGSPSEQYF. CDR3 in DNA: TGTGCCAGCAGACAAGACGCGGGACTAGCGGGAAGCCCCAGCGAGCAGTACTTC.

CDR3 protein: CSARFPEESDTQYF. As DNA, the CDR3 is TGCAGTGCTAGGTTCCCCGAGGAGTCAGATACGCAGTATTTT. The rearrangement links TRBV20-1 to TRBJ2-3; no firm D call. The CDR3 has 14 amino acids. The germline CDR1 and CDR2 sequences are DFQATT and SNEGSKA (reference sequence). Between the trimmed V and J ends, which lost 3 bases and 4 bases, there was a span of 14 bases.